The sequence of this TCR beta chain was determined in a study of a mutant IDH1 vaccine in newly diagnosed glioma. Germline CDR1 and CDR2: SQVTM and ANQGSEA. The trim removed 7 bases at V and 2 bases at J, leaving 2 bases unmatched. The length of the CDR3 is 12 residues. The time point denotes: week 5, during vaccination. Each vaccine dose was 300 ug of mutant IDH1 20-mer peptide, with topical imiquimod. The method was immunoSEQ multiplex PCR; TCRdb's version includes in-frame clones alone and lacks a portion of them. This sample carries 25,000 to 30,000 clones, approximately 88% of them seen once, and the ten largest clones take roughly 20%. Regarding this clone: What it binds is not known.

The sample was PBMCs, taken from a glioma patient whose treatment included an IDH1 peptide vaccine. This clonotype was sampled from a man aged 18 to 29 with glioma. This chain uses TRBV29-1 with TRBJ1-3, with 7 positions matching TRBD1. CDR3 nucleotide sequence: TGCAGCGCAAGGGGGCCTGGAAACACCATATATTTT. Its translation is CSARGPGNTIYF.